This TCR beta chain is drawn from a study of T cells in Graves' hyperthyroidism and ophthalmopathy. CDR3 length equals 16 residues. With 3 bases clipped from V and 1 base from J, the junction kept 5 bases outside the gene matches. Germline lookup yields CDR1 MDHEN and CDR2 SYDVKM. Amplification of TCR beta CDR3 regions was performed using RNA transcripts as template. In the first-round RT-PCR of the TCR CDR3, the HTBI primer set was used. MiXCR was run by TCRdb on the multiplex PCR reads, yielding one entry per CDR3 protein. The data contain about 560,000 distinct CDR3 sequences, approximately 15% of them singletons. Stable disease denoted Graves' hyperthyroidism without ophthalmopathy progression within 18 months.

The sequencing sample was made of blood. This sequence joins TRBV28 and TRBJ1-1, with 10 nucleotides matching TRBD1. This TCR was recovered from a woman under 30 with Graves' hyperthyroidism. CDR3 loop: CASSFRQGAKNTEAFF. In nucleotides, the CDR3 is TGTGCCAGCAGTTTTCGACAGGGGGCTAAGAACACTGAAGCTTTCTTT.